This T cell receptor (beta chain) is from a study of beta chain features in type 1 diabetes. Study-wide context: Sorted cells numbering roughly 98,000,000 were examined across all samples.

Isolated RNA was reverse transcribed in full, so expressed TCRB transcripts were sequenced. The repertoire was sequenced with immunoSEQ multiplex PCR; TCRdb's copy has only in-frame clones and lacks some. The data hold around 160,000 clones, with 40% to 60% observed a single time. The CDR3 has 11 amino acids. Germline V gene data show CDR1 as MDHEN and CDR2 as SYDVKM. V was clipped by 6 bases and J by 2 bases, with 4 bases between them. The receptor was isolated from a man between 18 and 29 years old in good health. The sample comprised Tregs from blood. This chain links TRBV28 with TRBJ2-5, with no clear D. CDR3 region: CASRLQETQYF. The CDR3 DNA reads TGTGCCAGCAGACTACAAGAGACCCAGTACTTC.